The entry below describes one TCR beta chain. As yet, its antigen is unknown. This specimen comes from a study of cytomegalovirus exposure and HLA in healthy donors. Study results and caveats: In a later analysis, across HLA loci, associated TCR counts were highest for DRB1, lowest for HLA-C.

The primer mix had 60 Vbeta and 13 Jbeta primers. Clones were sequenced by immunoSEQ multiplex PCR, and TCRdb holds only the in-frame ones, with some missing. This sample yields about 130,000 clones, of which about two thirds are seen a single time; 3% to 4.5% belongs to the top ten. What was sequenced was PBMCs. This clonotype was obtained from a man younger than 45 in good health and CMV-seronegative.

CDR3 residues: CASSLEQDYGYTF. CDR3 coding DNA: TGTGCCAGCAGCTTGGAGCAGGACTATGGCTACACCTTC. The chain links TRBV5-4 to TRBJ1-2; D is ambiguous. CDR3 size: 13 residues. Trimming removed 0 bases from V and 3 bases from J, with 6 bases in between. Germline CDR1 is SGHNT and CDR2 is YYREEE (reference sequence).